The clone carrying this T cell receptor beta chain was counted a few times. The data originate from a study of brain T cells in children with intractable seizures. This CDR3 has 19 amino acids. V gave up 1 base and J gave up 4 bases, with 24 bases separating them. Germline V gene lookup returns CDR1 SGHNT and CDR2 YYREEE (reference sequence). Here immunoSEQ multiplex PCR was the method, and the copy in TCRdb shows in-frame clones only, minus some. The sample lists tens of thousands of clones; approximately 90% were seen once. Surgery cases with the highest brain T cell transcript signatures were chosen for sequencing.

The TCR originated in a girl aged 2-10 years with tuberous sclerosis and intractable seizures. Sequenced here: peripheral blood, sampled at surgery. The rearrangement links TRBV5-4 to TRBJ1-3; perhaps TRBD1 as D (5 bases). The CDR3 loop reads CASSLFMDGGTERGNTIYF. The DNA of the CDR3 is TGTGCCAGCAGCTTGTTTATGGATGGAGGGACCGAAAGGGGAAACACCATATATTTT.